Listed below are T cell receptor beta chains from one sample, sequenced in a study of T cells in localized non-small cell lung cancer. Produced via immunoSEQ multiplex PCR; TCRdb's table is partial and in-frame only. The sample has fewer than 20,000 clones; roughly 81% are singletons. The source was peripheral blood, collected before any cancer treatment. These receptors all stem from a male donor aged 60 or over with stage I lung adenocarcinoma. Each CDR3 is given with its conserved first and last residue. The D gene is left open where the match is weak. Expanded clones are given a class, and other clones once, few, many or no size at all.

>-|TRBJ1-5|-|TRBV1
TGCACCAGCAGCCAGGCCAGTTATCAGCCCCAGCATTTT
CTSSQASYQPQHF
>-|TRBJ1-4|TRBD1|TRBV9
TGTGCCAGCAGCGTAGAGGGGGGGACAGTAAGAAAACGGGATAATGAAAAACTGTTTTTT
CASSVEGGTVRKRDNEKLFF
>once|TRBJ2-1|TRBD1|TRBV19
TGTGCCACGTCCAGGACCGGGACAGGGGCCTACAATGAGCAGTTCTTC
CATSRTGTGAYNEQFF
>-|TRBJ1-2|TRBD1|TRBV7-2
TGTGCCAGCAGCTTTCCCGGGACAGGGAATGGCTACACCTTC
CASSFPGTGNGYTF
>-|TRBJ2-7|TRBD1|TRBV6-5
TGTGCCAGCAGTTACTCGGGGGACAGGGGGCAGGGGCAGTACTTC
CASSYSGDRGQGQYF
>once|TRBJ1-1|TRBD1|TRBV20-1
TGCAGTGCCCTTAGGGACAGTGAAGCTTTCTTT
CSALRDSEAFF
>-|TRBJ2-5|TRBD2|TRBV19
TGTGCCACTAGAAGACTAGCGGGGGGTAAAGAGACCCAGTACTTC
CATRRLAGGKETQYF
>-|TRBJ1-5|-|TRBV7-5
TGTGCCAGCGGAAGAGACAGGGCCCAGCCCCAGCATTTT
CASGRDRAQPQHF
>-|TRBJ2-2|TRBD2|TRBV5-1
TGCGCCAGCAGCTTTGGACTAGCGGCCCCTGGGACCGGGGAGCTGTTTTTT
CASSFGLAAPGTGELFF
>-|TRBJ1-1|TRBD1|TRBV19
TGTGCCAGTAGACCGGGGACAGGGGGTTTTTTTGCTTTCTTT
CASRPGTGGFFAFF
>-|TRBJ2-2|-|TRBV19
TGTGCCAGTAGTCGGCAGCACGGGGAGCTGTTTTTT
CASSRQHGELFF
>-|TRBJ2-5|TRBD1|TRBV2
TGTGCCAGCAGCAGGGGGCGGGAGACCCAGTACTTC
CASSRGRETQYF
>-|TRBJ1-1|-|TRBV19
TGTGCCAGTACAGCCTTGAACACTGAAGCTTTCTTT
CASTALNTEAFF
>few|TRBJ1-3|-|TRBV19
TGTGCCAGTAGTACCCGCGGTCGGACAGCTGGAAACACCATATATTTT
CASSTRGRTAGNTIYF
>-|TRBJ2-2|-|TRBV19
TGTGCCAGTATCGCCCGTTGGACCGGGGAGCTGTTTTTT
CASIARWTGELFF
>-|TRBJ1-1|-|TRBV7-6
TGTGCCAGCAGCTTAAACGCAATAATGAACACTGAAGCTTTCTTT
CASSLNAIMNTEAFF
>-|TRBJ1-4|-|TRBV9
TGTGCCAGCAGCGTAGGCAGCCTATTTAATGAAAAACTGTTTTTT
CASSVGSLFNEKLFF
>-|TRBJ2-1|TRBD2|TRBV7-2
TGTGCCAGCAGCGAAACCGGGACTAGCGCCCTCAATGAGCAGTTCTTC
CASSETGTSALNEQFF
>-|TRBJ2-1|-|TRBV6-6
TGTGCCAGCAGTTGGGAGAGGGAATACAATGAGCAGTTCTTC
CASSWEREYNEQFF
>-|TRBJ1-5|-|TRBV21-1
TGTGCCAGCAGCAGGCAGGGGGGGTATAGCAATCAGCCCCAGCATTTT
CASSRQGGYSNQPQHF
>-|TRBJ2-1|-|TRBV7-6
TGTGCCAGCAGCTCAGGGCCTAGCCCCCCCAATGAGCAGTTCTTC
CASSSGPSPPNEQFF
>once|TRBJ2-2|-|TRBV7-6
TGTGCCAGCTTTCCTACGGGATCCACGAACACCGGGGAGCTGTTTTTT
CASFPTGSTNTGELFF
>-|TRBJ1-5|-|TRBV5-6
TGTGCCAGCAGCCGGCGGTTAGGAGGCAATCAGCCCCAGCATTTT
CASSRRLGGNQPQHF
>-|TRBJ2-7|-|TRBV30
TGTGCCTGGAAGGGCCCACAAGGGGTGGGCTACGAGCAGTACTTC
CAWKGPQGVGYEQYF
>-|TRBJ1-1|-|TRBV12-5
TGTGCTAGTGGTTTGGGGGGGGCTGAAGCTTTCTTT
CASGLGGAEAFF
>-|TRBJ2-5|-|TRBV2
TGTGCCACCAGGGACTTCTTCAGCCAGGAGACCCAGTACTTC
CATRDFFSQETQYF
>-|TRBJ1-1|-|TRBV7-9
TGTGCCAGCTCGTACCCCCGGGGAGACACTGAAGCTTTCTTT
CASSYPRGDTEAFF
>few|TRBJ1-5|TRBD1|TRBV7-2
TGTGCCAGCAGCCCTGGACAGGGTTGGCAGCCCCAGCATTTT
CASSPGQGWQPQHF
>-|TRBJ2-7|-|TRBV4-2
TGTGCCAGCAGCCAAGATAAAAAGGACGGACCAGCCTACGAGCAGTACTTC
CASSQDKKDGPAYEQYF